Listed below are T cell receptor beta chains from one sample, sequenced in a study of cytotoxic CD8 clonotypes in ibrutinib-treated CLL. Profiled with immunoSEQ multiplex PCR; TCRdb holds only in-frame clones, not every one. The sample yields more than 110,000 clones, 75% to 95% seen once. Sequenced material: PBMCs, taken after 12 months of ibrutinib treatment. The receptors stem from a human donor with chronic lymphocytic leukemia. Each CDR3 is given with its conserved first and last residue. Each record gives: CDR3 length, V gene, J gene, D gene, clone size, CDR3 protein, CDR3 DNA. A D gene is named only where the DNA matches it firmly. A row's size may be missing; if present it is once, few, many or a size class.

len: 14; v_gene: TRBV7-8; j_gene: TRBJ1-2; d_gene: TRBD1; abundance: .; CDR3aa: CASSQTGGSYGYTF; CDR3nt: TGTGCCAGCAGCCAAACAGGGGGAAGCTATGGCTACACCTTC
len: 15; v_gene: TRBV27; j_gene: TRBJ1-2; d_gene: TRBD1; abundance: few; CDR3aa: CASSLGGGTGIGYTF; CDR3nt: TGTGCCAGCAGTTTGGGCGGCGGGACAGGGATTGGCTACACCTTC
len: 15; v_gene: TRBV7-9; j_gene: TRBJ2-5; d_gene: .; abundance: .; CDR3aa: CASSFRGGNQETQYF; CDR3nt: TGTGCCAGCAGCTTCAGGGGTGGGAACCAAGAGACCCAGTACTTC
len: 14; v_gene: TRBV2; j_gene: TRBJ1-5; d_gene: .; abundance: .; CDR3aa: CASVAGRGDQPQHF; CDR3nt: TGTGCCAGCGTCGCGGGACGGGGGGATCAGCCCCAGCATTTT
len: 17; v_gene: TRBV10-1; j_gene: TRBJ2-7; d_gene: .; abundance: .; CDR3aa: CASSEPNGAGPSYEQYF; CDR3nt: TGCGCCAGCAGTGAGCCCAACGGGGCGGGTCCTTCCTACGAGCAGTACTTC
len: 14; v_gene: TRBV9; j_gene: TRBJ2-1; d_gene: .; abundance: .; CDR3aa: CASSGGEHHNEQFF; CDR3nt: TGTGCCAGCAGCGGAGGGGAACACCACAATGAGCAGTTCTTC
len: 15; v_gene: TRBV5-8; j_gene: TRBJ1-5; d_gene: .; abundance: .; CDR3aa: CASSLSGYSNQPQHF; CDR3nt: TGTGCCAGCAGCTTGTCAGGTTATAGCAATCAGCCCCAGCATTTT
len: 16; v_gene: TRBV10-2; j_gene: TRBJ2-3; d_gene: .; abundance: .; CDR3aa: CASRIGGVRGTDTQYF; CDR3nt: TGCGCCAGTCGCATAGGGGGAGTGCGGGGCACAGATACGCAGTATTTT
len: 14; v_gene: TRBV27; j_gene: TRBJ2-2; d_gene: .; abundance: once; CDR3aa: CASSRDAGAGELFF; CDR3nt: TGTGCCAGCAGCCGGGACGCAGGGGCCGGGGAGCTGTTTTTT
len: 15; v_gene: TRBV27; j_gene: TRBJ2-5; d_gene: TRBD1; abundance: .; CDR3aa: CASSLTGGRGETQYF; CDR3nt: TGTGCCAGCAGTTTGACAGGGGGCCGTGGAGAGACCCAGTACTTC
len: 14; v_gene: TRBV30; j_gene: TRBJ2-2; d_gene: TRBD2; abundance: .; CDR3aa: CAWSQGRGTGELFF; CDR3nt: TGTGCCTGGAGTCAAGGGAGGGGCACCGGGGAGCTGTTTTTT
len: 15; v_gene: TRBV15; j_gene: TRBJ1-1; d_gene: .; abundance: .; CDR3aa: CATSRDGKYNAGAFF; CDR3nt: TGTGCCACCAGCAGAGATGGAAAATATAACGCGGGGGCTTTCTTT
len: 14; v_gene: TRBV28; j_gene: TRBJ1-1; d_gene: .; abundance: .; CDR3aa: CASPPVGGFTEAFF; CDR3nt: TGTGCCAGCCCCCCTGTGGGGGGCTTCACTGAAGCTTTCTTT
len: 12; v_gene: TRBV29-1; j_gene: TRBJ2-7; d_gene: .; abundance: .; CDR3aa: CSVGYRYYEQYF; CDR3nt: TGCAGCGTTGGCTACAGATACTACGAGCAGTACTTC
len: 17; v_gene: TRBV4-1; j_gene: TRBJ1-1; d_gene: .; abundance: .; CDR3aa: CASSQPDTGGLIEGAFF; CDR3nt: TGCGCCAGCAGCCAACCTGACACCGGGGGTCTGATCGAAGGAGCTTTCTTT
len: 11; v_gene: TRBV28; j_gene: TRBJ1-1; d_gene: TRBD1; abundance: .; CDR3aa: CASIGTGEAFF; CDR3nt: TGTGCCAGCATCGGGACAGGTGAAGCTTTCTTT
len: 15; v_gene: TRBV18; j_gene: TRBJ1-5; d_gene: .; abundance: .; CDR3aa: CASSLKREGNQPQHF; CDR3nt: TGTGCCAGCTCACTAAAGAGAGAGGGCAATCAGCCCCAGCATTTT
len: 13; v_gene: TRBV7-3; j_gene: TRBJ2-2; d_gene: .; abundance: .; CDR3aa: CASSSKTTGELFF; CDR3nt: TGTGCCAGCAGCTCCAAAACCACCGGGGAGCTGTTTTTT
len: 13; v_gene: TRBV5-1; j_gene: TRBJ1-1; d_gene: .; abundance: once; CDR3aa: CASSLDGRVVAFF; CDR3nt: TGCGCCAGCAGCTTGGATGGGAGAGTAGTGGCTTTCTTT
len: 16; v_gene: TRBV18; j_gene: TRBJ2-1; d_gene: .; abundance: once; CDR3aa: CASSPGLTLSYNEQFF; CDR3nt: TGTGCCAGCTCACCAGGCCTTACGCTCTCCTACAATGAGCAGTTCTTC